This TCR beta chain was observed in a study of T cells in Graves' hyperthyroidism and ophthalmopathy. The CDR3 extends over 14 amino acids. CDR1 is SNHLY, CDR2 FYNNEI, per germline. V lost 5 bases and J 1 base, leaving 11 bases between the germline ends. This clonotype came up many times. The TCR beta CDR3 regions underwent amplification using RNA transcripts as the source. A first-round RT-PCR of the TCR CDR3 used the HTBI primer set. TCRdb itself ran the multiplex PCR reads through MiXCR, one entry per CDR3 protein. The table records hundreds of thousands of distinct CDR3 sequences, 15% to 20% of them present only once.

The specimen was blood. The V call is TRBV2, the J call TRBJ1-1; tentative D call: TRBD1 (5 bases). This receptor was taken from a woman under 40 with Graves' hyperthyroidism. CDR3 in DNA: TGTGCCAGCAGTTGGGGGGGGAAGAACACTGAAGCTTTCTTT. Its translation: CASSWGGKNTEAFF.